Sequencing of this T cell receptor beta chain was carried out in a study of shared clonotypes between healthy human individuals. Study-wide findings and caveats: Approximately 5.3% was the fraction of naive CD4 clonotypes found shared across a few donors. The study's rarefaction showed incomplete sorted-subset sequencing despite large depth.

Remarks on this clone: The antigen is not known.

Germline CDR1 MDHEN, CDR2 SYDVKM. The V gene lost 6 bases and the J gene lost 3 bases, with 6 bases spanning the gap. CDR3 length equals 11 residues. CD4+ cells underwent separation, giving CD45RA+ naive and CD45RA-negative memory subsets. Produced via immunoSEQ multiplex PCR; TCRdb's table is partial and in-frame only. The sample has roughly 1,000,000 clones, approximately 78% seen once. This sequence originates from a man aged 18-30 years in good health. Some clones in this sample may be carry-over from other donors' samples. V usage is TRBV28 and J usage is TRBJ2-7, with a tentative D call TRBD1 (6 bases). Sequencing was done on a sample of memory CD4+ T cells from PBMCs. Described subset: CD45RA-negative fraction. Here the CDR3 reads CASRDSYEQYF. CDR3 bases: TGTGCCAGCAGGGACAGCTACGAGCAGTACTTC.